This TCR beta chain was recovered during a study of blood T cell repertoires in COVID-19. Using immunoSEQ multiplex PCR, the repertoire was profiled, and TCRdb retains in-frame clones only, with some absent. The sample shows some 70,000 clones, about 84% of them seen only once. Sequenced input: peripheral blood. The receptor's source is a man between 45 and 60 years old with COVID-19, enrolled during active disease.

The CDR3 loop reads CASSPRTGGNNEQFF. CDR3 coding DNA: TGCGCCAGCAGCCCTAGGACAGGGGGGAACAATGAGCAGTTCTTC. The chain uses TRBV5-1 and TRBJ2-1; TRBD1 aligns across 10 bases. V lost 4 bases to trimming and J lost 5 bases; unmatched junction nucleotides: 6. Germline V gene lookup returns CDR1 SGHRS and CDR2 YFSETQ. This CDR3 region has 15 residues.